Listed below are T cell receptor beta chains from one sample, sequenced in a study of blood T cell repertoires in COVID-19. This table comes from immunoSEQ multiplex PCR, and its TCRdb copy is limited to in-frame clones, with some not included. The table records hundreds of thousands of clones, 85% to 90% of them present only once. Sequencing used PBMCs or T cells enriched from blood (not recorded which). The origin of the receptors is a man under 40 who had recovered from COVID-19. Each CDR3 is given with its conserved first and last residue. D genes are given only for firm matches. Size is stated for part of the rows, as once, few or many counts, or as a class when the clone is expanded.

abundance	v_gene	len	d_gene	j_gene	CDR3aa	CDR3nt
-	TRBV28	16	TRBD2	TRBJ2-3	CASSFGTSGVTDTQYF	TGTGCCAGCAGTTTCGGGACTAGCGGGGTCACAGATACGCAGTATTTT
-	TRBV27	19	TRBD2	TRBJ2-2	CASSLWLASGRPHAGELFF	TGTGCCAGCAGTTTATGGTTAGCCAGCGGGAGGCCCCATGCCGGGGAGCTGTTTTTT
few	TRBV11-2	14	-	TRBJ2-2	CASSFQLRAGELFF	-
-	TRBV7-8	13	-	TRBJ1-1	CASSFLSQGEAFF	TGTGCCAGCAGCTTTCTGTCGCAGGGGGAAGCTTTCTTT
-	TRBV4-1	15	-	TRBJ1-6	CASSQDGGVDSPLHF	TGCGCCAGCAGCCAAGATGGAGGGGTAGATTCACCCCTCCACTTT
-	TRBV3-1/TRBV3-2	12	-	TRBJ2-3	CASSPYTDTQYF	TGTGCCAGCAGCCCCTACACAGATACGCAGTATTTT
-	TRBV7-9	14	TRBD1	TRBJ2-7	CASGTGTETYEQYF	TGTGCCAGCGGCACCGGGACAGAAACCTACGAGCAGTACTTC
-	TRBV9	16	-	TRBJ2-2	CASSVENYYNTGELFF	TGTGCCAGCAGCGTAGAGAACTACTATAACACCGGGGAGCTGTTTTTT
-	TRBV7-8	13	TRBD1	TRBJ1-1	CASSLDRGQGAFF	TGTGCCAGCAGCTTGGACAGGGGACAGGGAGCTTTCTTT
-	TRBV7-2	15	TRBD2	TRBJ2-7	CASTKRLAGIYEQYF	TGTGCCAGCACGAAAAGGCTAGCGGGAATCTACGAGCAGTACTTC
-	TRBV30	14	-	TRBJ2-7	CAWSARVGPYEQYF	TGTGCCTGGAGTGCCCGGGTCGGCCCCTACGAGCAGTACTTC
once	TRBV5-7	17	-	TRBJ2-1	CASSQKETRAVSYEQFF	TGTGCCAGCAGCCAGAAGGAAACCAGGGCGGTATCGTATGAGCAGTTCTTC
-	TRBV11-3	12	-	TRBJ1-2	CASSRAGYGYTF	TGTGCCAGCAGCCGAGCTGGCTATGGCTACACCTTC
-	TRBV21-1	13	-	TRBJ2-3	CASSISSTDTQYF	TGTGCCAGCAGCATTTCTAGCACAGATACGCAGTATTTT
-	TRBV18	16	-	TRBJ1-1	CASSQNTGIMNTEAFF	TGTGCCAGCTCACAAAACACAGGTATCATGAACACTGAAGCTTTCTTT
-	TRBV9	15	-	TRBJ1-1	CASSPPVTLNTEAFF	TGTGCCAGCAGCCCCCCGGTGACATTGAACACTGAAGCTTTCTTT
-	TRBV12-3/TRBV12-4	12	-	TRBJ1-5	CASSPSNQPQHF	TGTGCCAGCAGCCCCTCCAATCAGCCCCAGCATTTT
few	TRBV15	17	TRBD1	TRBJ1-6	CATSRDPARDSTLPLHF	TGTGCCACCAGCAGAGATCCTGCCCGGGACAGTACCTTACCCCTCCACTTT
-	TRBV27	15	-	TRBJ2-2	CASSSLLQGTGELFF	TGTGCCAGCAGTTCACTTTTACAGGGAACCGGGGAGCTGTTTTTT
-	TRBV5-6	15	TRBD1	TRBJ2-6	CASSGTASGANVLTF	TGTGCCAGCAGCGGGACAGCCTCTGGGGCCAACGTCCTGACTTTC
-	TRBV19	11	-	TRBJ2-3	CASATRFWQYF	TGTGCCAGTGCGACTAGATTTTGGCAGTATTTT
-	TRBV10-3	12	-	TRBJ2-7	CAIRDTPYEQYF	TGTGCCATCAGGGACACCCCCTACGAGCAGTACTTC
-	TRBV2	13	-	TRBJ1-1	CASSWGGAAEAFF	TGTGCCAGCAGTTGGGGAGGGGCTGCTGAAGCTTTCTTT
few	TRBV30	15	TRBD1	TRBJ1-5	CAWSVPDRKHQPQHF	TGTGCCTGGAGTGTACCGGACAGGAAGCATCAGCCCCAGCATTTT
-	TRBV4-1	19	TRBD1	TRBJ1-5	CASSQVGSSGTGGSQPQHF	TGCGCCAGCAGCCAAGTCGGTAGTTCGGGGACAGGGGGCTCTCAGCCCCAGCATTTT
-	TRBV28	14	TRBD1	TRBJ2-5	CASSRQGAGGTQYF	TGTGCCAGCAGCAGACAGGGGGCCGGGGGGACCCAGTACTTC
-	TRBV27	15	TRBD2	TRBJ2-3	CASKLGGRAADTQYF	TGTGCCAGCAAACTCGGCGGGAGGGCCGCAGATACGCAGTATTTT
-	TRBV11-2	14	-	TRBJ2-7	CASSMTGSRYEQYF	TGTGCCAGCAGCATGACAGGTAGTCGGTACGAGCAGTACTTC
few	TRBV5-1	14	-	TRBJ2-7	CASSLAQGKYEQYF	TGCGCCAGCAGCTTGGCCCAGGGGAAGTACGAGCAGTACTTC
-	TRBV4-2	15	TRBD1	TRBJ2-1	CASSQVTGGADEQFF	TGTGCCAGCAGCCAAGTGACAGGGGGAGCCGATGAGCAGTTCTTC
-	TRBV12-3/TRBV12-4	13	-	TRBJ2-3	CASSLTNTDTQYF	TGTGCCAGCAGTCTGACAAACACAGATACGCAGTATTTT
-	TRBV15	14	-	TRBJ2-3	CATSRRGAGDTQYF	TGTGCCACCAGCAGACGCGGGGCCGGGGATACGCAGTATTTT
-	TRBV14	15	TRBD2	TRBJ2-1	CASSQGSGLANEQFF	TGTGCCAGCAGCCAAGGTAGCGGGCTTGCCAATGAGCAGTTCTTC
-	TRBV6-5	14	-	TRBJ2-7	CASSSPAGSYEQYF	TGTGCCAGCAGTTCGCCAGCCGGGTCCTACGAGCAGTACTTC
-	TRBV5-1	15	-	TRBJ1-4	CASSRPDSPNEKLFF	TGCGCCAGCAGTCGCCCGGACAGCCCTAATGAAAAACTGTTTTTT
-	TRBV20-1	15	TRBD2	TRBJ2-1	CSASVLAGAFHEQFF	TGCAGTGCTAGTGTACTAGCGGGAGCCTTCCATGAGCAGTTCTTC
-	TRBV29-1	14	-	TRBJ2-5	CSVEGLQGQETQYF	TGCAGCGTTGAAGGCCTACAGGGCCAAGAGACCCAGTACTTC
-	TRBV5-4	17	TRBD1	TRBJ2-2	CASSPDSGTGGTGELFF	TGTGCCAGCAGCCCAGATTCCGGGACAGGGGGAACCGGGGAGCTGTTTTTT
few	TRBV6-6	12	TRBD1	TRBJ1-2	CASRSTGYGYTF	TGTGCCAGCAGATCGACAGGGTATGGCTACACCTTC
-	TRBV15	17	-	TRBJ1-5	CATSRTRAGQGNQPQHF	TGTGCCACCAGCAGAACACGCGCAGGGCAGGGCAATCAGCCCCAGCATTTT
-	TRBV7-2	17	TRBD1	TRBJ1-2	CASSFPGQGVTNYGYTF	TGTGCCAGCAGCTTTCCGGGACAGGGGGTTACTAACTATGGCTACACCTTC
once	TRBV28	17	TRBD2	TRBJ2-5	CASSLGLAGVGGETQYF	TGTGCCAGCAGTTTAGGGCTAGCGGGAGTAGGGGGAGAGACCCAGTACTTC
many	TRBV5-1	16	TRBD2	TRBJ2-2	CASSAGVTSGIGELFF	TGCGCCAGCAGCGCAGGTGTAACTAGCGGGATCGGGGAGCTGTTTTTT
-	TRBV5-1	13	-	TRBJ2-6	CASSVAGANVLTF	TGCGCCAGTTCAGTCGCAGGGGCCAACGTCCTGACTTTC
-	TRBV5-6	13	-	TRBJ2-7	CASSLISSYEQYF	TGTGCCAGCAGCTTGATATCTAGTTACGAGCAGTACTTC
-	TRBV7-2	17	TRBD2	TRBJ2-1	CASSLGGGLAAYNEQFF	TGTGCCAGCAGCTTAGGGGGTGGTCTAGCGGCCTACAATGAGCAGTTCTTC
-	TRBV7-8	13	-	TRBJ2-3	CASSWRTQMAQYF	TGTGCCAGCAGCTGGAGAACCCAAATGGCGCAGTATTTT
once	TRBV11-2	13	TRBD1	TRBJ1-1	CASSLHRDSEAFF	TGTGCCAGCAGCTTACACCGGGACAGTGAAGCTTTCTTT
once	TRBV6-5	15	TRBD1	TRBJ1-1	CASSYPGQANTEAFF	TGTGCCAGCAGTTATCCCGGACAGGCGAACACTGAAGCTTTCTTT
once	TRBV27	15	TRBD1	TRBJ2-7	CASSLRGQDPYEQYF	TGTGCCAGCAGTTTACGGGGACAGGATCCCTACGAGCAGTACTTC
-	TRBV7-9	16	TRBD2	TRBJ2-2	CASSLGLAEGTGELFF	TGTGCCAGCAGCCTGGGACTAGCGGAAGGAACCGGGGAGCTGTTTTTT
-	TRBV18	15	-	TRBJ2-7	CASSPPGSNIYEQYF	TGTGCCAGCTCACCCCCCGGGAGTAATATCTACGAGCAGTACTTC
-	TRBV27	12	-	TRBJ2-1	CASTSSYNEQFF	TGTGCCAGCACTAGCTCCTACAATGAGCAGTTCTTC
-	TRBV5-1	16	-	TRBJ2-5	CASSRTGYDQQETQYF	TGCGCCAGCAGCCGAACAGGGTATGACCAACAAGAGACCCAGTACTTC
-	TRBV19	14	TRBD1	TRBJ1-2	CASSIQGANYGYTF	TGTGCCAGTAGTATACAGGGGGCTAACTATGGCTACACCTTC
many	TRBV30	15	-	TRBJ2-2	CAWSKTSLRTGELFF	TGTGCCTGGAGCAAAACCAGCCTGAGGACCGGGGAGCTGTTTTTT
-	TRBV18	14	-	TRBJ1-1	CASSPIGANTEAFF	TGTGCCAGCTCACCAATAGGGGCGAACACTGAAGCTTTCTTT
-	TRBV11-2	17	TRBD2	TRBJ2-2	CASSLGLGVSNTGELFF	TGTGCCAGCAGCTTGGGACTAGGGGTTTCGAACACCGGGGAGCTGTTTTTT
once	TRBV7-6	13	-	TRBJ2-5	CASSFPGGETQYF	TGCGCCAGCAGCTTCCCCGGGGGAGAGACCCAGTACTTC